This TCR beta chain was captured by sequencing in a study of shared clonotypes between healthy human individuals. Donors included only healthy HIV-negative adults lacking recent acute infections or vaccinations. Subsets obtained from CD4+ cells comprised CD45RA+ naive and CD45RA-negative memory cells. This CDR3 has 15 residues. Trimming removed 0 bases from V and 2 bases from J, with 12 bases in between. Germline CDR1 is SGHRS and CDR2 is YFSETQ. Study-level results: Rarefaction showed that sequencing of sorted subsets was incomplete (despite large depth). Among four donors, approximately 5% of naive CD4 clonotypes were found in common.

The data were produced by immunoSEQ multiplex PCR, yet TCRdb's version contains in-frame clones alone and is incomplete. The sample records millions of clones, over 85% being singletons. As regards this clone: What it recognizes is unknown.

Sequencing used naive CD4+ T cells sorted from blood. As for subset: CD45RA+ positively selected. The source of this sequence is a man between 18 and 35 years old in good health. The gene calls are TRBV5-1 and TRBJ2-7; D unresolved. DNA for the CDR3: TGCGCCAGCAGCTTGGACATTGCTTTTACCTACGAGCAGTACTTC. Protein: CASSLDIAFTYEQYF.